The sequence of this TCR beta chain was determined in a study of cytomegalovirus exposure and HLA in healthy donors. The study, taken as a whole, reports: Rates of TCR association differed by HLA locus in a later analysis, with DRB1 highest and HLA-C lowest.

PCR amplification relied on 60 Vbeta primers (plus 13 Jbeta primers). Produced via immunoSEQ multiplex PCR; TCRdb's table is partial and in-frame only. The sample yields roughly 200,000 clones, about 80% seen once. As for this clone: Its antigen is not identified.

Whereas donors were nominally healthy upon sampling, unrecorded immune exposures were probable. Trimming left V 3 bases short and J 4 bases short, with 10 bases between. The CDR3 runs to 12 residues. Germline V gives CDR1 SQVTM, CDR2 ANQGSEA. Sequencing input: PBMCs. The sequence was collected from a woman between 40 and 55 years old in good health and CMV-seronegative. This chain joins TRBV29-1 and TRBJ2-7, with unresolved D. The CDR3 coding sequence is TGCAGCGTTGAGGGCCTGGCTTACGAGCAGTACTTC. Translation gives CSVEGLAYEQYF.